The entry that follows covers one T cell receptor (beta chain) sequence. Its specificity is unknown. The PCR contained 60 Vbeta and 13 Jbeta primers. The protocol was immunoSEQ multiplex PCR, while the TCRdb copy is restricted to in-frame clones and leaves out a portion. The sample includes a few hundred thousand clones, approximately 70% of them seen just once. The data are from a study of cytomegalovirus exposure and HLA in healthy donors. Germline CDR1 SGDLS, CDR2 YYNGEE. The CDR3 totals 15 residues. V was pared by 4 bases and J by 2 bases, with 6 bases of the junction left unmatched. Overall study results and limits: Most likely, a cluster of highly shared sequence variants arose as a sequencing artifact. Previous analysis showed most TCR beta V segments were productive about 90% or about 30% of the time. A later analysis appeared to link common viral pathogens to several of the most significant clusters. Available immune exposure information covered CMV serostatus only.

Sequences were obtained from PBMCs. This sequence originates from a woman younger than 45 in good health and CMV-seronegative. The V call is TRBV9, the J call TRBJ1-1; 9 bases line up with TRBD1. CDR3 loop: CASSPGQGFNTEAFF. CDR3 DNA sequence: TGTGCCAGCAGCCCGGGACAGGGATTTAACACTGAAGCTTTCTTT.